This is a list of T cell receptor beta chains from one sample in a study of blood T cell repertoires in COVID-19. Sequencing used immunoSEQ multiplex PCR; TCRdb keeps in-frame clones, though not all of them. The sample carries about 230,000 clones, about 86% recorded once. The sample comprised peripheral blood. The receptors were gathered from a man aged 50-60 years with active or convalescent COVID-19. Both conserved end residues are part of each CDR3. A D gene is named only where the DNA matches it firmly. Rows may omit the clone size; those that give it use once, few, many or a size class.

size	V	J	D	CDR3	DNA
NA	TRBV5-4	TRBJ2-5	NA	CASSPGQQETQYF	TGTGCCAGCAGCCCAGGACAGCAAGAGACCCAGTACTTC
NA	TRBV3-1/TRBV3-2	TRBJ1-2	TRBD1	CASSQRRQGASYGYTF	TGTGCCAGCAGCCAGAGGCGACAGGGGGCCAGCTATGGCTACACCTTC
NA	TRBV5-1	TRBJ1-6	NA	CASSLQGQALHF	TGCGCCAGCAGCCTACAGGGTCAGGCCCTCCACTTT
once	TRBV7-3	TRBJ2-1	NA	CASSLTGALTYNEQFF	TGTGCCAGCAGCTTAACGGGGGCCTTGACCTACAATGAGCAGTTCTTC
once	TRBV9	TRBJ1-5	NA	CASLLVTLYRLRRPQHF	TGTGCCAGCTTATTAGTCACTCTGTACAGGCTAAGGCGGCCCCAGCATTTT
NA	TRBV15	TRBJ1-3	TRBD1	CATSRDATGGNTIYF	TGTGCCACCAGCAGAGATGCGACAGGGGGAAACACCATATATTTT
NA	TRBV19	TRBJ2-3	NA	CASSSLGTDTQYF	TGTGCCAGTAGTAGTCTTGGCACAGATACGCAGTATTTT
NA	TRBV6-4	TRBJ1-5	NA	CASSPPHRLTLTSNQPQHF	TGTGCCAGCTCCCCCCCGCACAGGCTTACCCTGACTAGCAATCAGCCCCAGCATTTT
NA	TRBV3-1/TRBV3-2	TRBJ1-1	NA	CASSPSTDTEAFF	TGTGCCAGCAGCCCTTCTACTGACACTGAAGCTTTCTTT
NA	TRBV24-1	TRBJ2-3	TRBD2	CATSDSGTSYTDTQYF	TGTGCCACCAGTGATTCGGGGACTAGCTACACAGATACGCAGTATTTT
NA	TRBV9	TRBJ2-7	TRBD2	CASSDYPTSGGREQYF	TGTGCCAGCAGCGACTACCCGACTAGCGGGGGTAGGGAGCAGTACTTC
NA	TRBV28	TRBJ1-2	TRBD1	CASLIEGANGYTF	TGTGCCAGCTTAATAGAGGGGGCCAATGGCTACACCTTC
many	TRBV2	TRBJ2-7	TRBD2	CASKGRGSTNYEQYF	TGTGCCAGCAAGGGGAGGGGCAGTACGAACTACGAGCAGTACTTC
NA	TRBV3-1/TRBV3-2	TRBJ2-5	NA	CASSQAGSQWETQYF	TGTGCCAGCAGCCAAGCCGGGTCCCAGTGGGAGACCCAGTACTTC
NA	TRBV19	TRBJ2-1	NA	CASSIQGWSYNEQFF	TGTGCCAGTAGTATTCAGGGGTGGTCCTACAATGAGCAGTTCTTC
NA	TRBV11-2	TRBJ2-5	TRBD2	CASSLRRSGGLQETQYF	TGTGCCAGCAGCCTTCGGAGGAGCGGGGGTCTCCAAGAGACCCAGTACTTC
NA	TRBV7-9	TRBJ2-3	NA	CASSPQGDTQYF	TGTGCCAGCAGCCCCCAGGGGGATACGCAGTATTTT
NA	TRBV30	TRBJ1-5	NA	CAWSVLGESNQPQHF	TGTGCCTGGAGTGTACTGGGCGAAAGCAATCAGCCCCAGCATTTT
few	TRBV11-2	TRBJ2-2	TRBD2	CASSLVRTSGAGELFF	TGTGCCAGCAGCTTAGTGCGGACTAGCGGGGCCGGGGAGCTGTTTTTT
few	TRBV9	TRBJ2-2	NA	CASSLRTENTGELFF	TGTGCCAGCAGCCTTCGGACAGAGAACACCGGGGAGCTGTTTTTT
once	TRBV2	TRBJ2-2	NA	CASSEEGFTGELFF	TGTGCCAGCAGTGAGGAGGGGTTCACCGGGGAGCTGTTTTTT
NA	TRBV12-5	TRBJ1-5	TRBD1	CASGLEQGISQPQHF	TGTGCTAGTGGTTTGGAACAGGGGATCAGTCAGCCCCAGCATTTT
NA	TRBV7-6	TRBJ2-5	NA	CASSLVAIQETQYF	TGTGCCAGCAGCTTAGTTGCTATTCAAGAGACCCAGTACTTC
NA	TRBV6-5	TRBJ1-1	NA	CASSYSSGVTEAFF	TGTGCCAGCAGTTACTCATCAGGGGTTACTGAAGCTTTCTTT
NA	TRBV7-5	TRBJ1-3	NA	CVRSDGGNTIYF	TGTGTCAGAAGCGACGGGGGAAACACCATATATTTT
NA	TRBV7-3	TRBJ2-5	NA	CASSLNRQETQYF	TGTGCCAGCAGCTTAAACAGGCAAGAGACCCAGTACTTC
NA	TRBV7-9	TRBJ1-2	TRBD1	CASRPDRGNYGYTF	TGTGCCAGCAGACCCGACAGGGGGAATTATGGCTACACCTTC
few	TRBV4-2	TRBJ2-3	TRBD1	CASSQDWGTGSDTQYF	TGTGCCAGCAGCCAAGATTGGGGGACAGGGTCCGATACGCAGTATTTT
NA	TRBV9	TRBJ2-1	NA	CASSASGLYNEQFF	TGTGCCAGCAGCGCCTCCGGACTGTACAATGAGCAGTTCTTC
NA	TRBV4-1	TRBJ2-2	NA	CASSLKGRENTGELFF	TGCGCCAGCAGTCTTAAGGGCAGGGAGAACACCGGGGAGCTGTTTTTT
NA	TRBV7-9	TRBJ2-6	NA	CASTQMAAGANVLTF	TGTGCCAGCACTCAAATGGCTGCTGGGGCCAACGTCCTGACTTTC
NA	TRBV5-6	TRBJ1-5	TRBD1	CASSSTGAGQPQHF	TGTGCCAGCAGCTCTACAGGGGCGGGTCAGCCCCAGCATTTT
NA	TRBV7-2	TRBJ2-5	NA	CASSRAGQETQYF	TGTGCCAGCAGCCGCGCAGGGCAAGAGACCCAGTACTTC
NA	TRBV4-2	TRBJ1-2	NA	CASSQGDSRTSYGYTF	TGTGCCAGCAGCCAAGGGGACTCGAGAACGTCCTATGGCTACACCTTC
NA	TRBV7-2	TRBJ1-5	NA	CASSLGAPGAGQPQHF	TGTGCCAGCAGCTTAGGGGCACCAGGGGCTGGGCAGCCCCAGCATTTT
NA	TRBV30	TRBJ1-2	TRBD1	CAWSFTGGPYGYTF	TGTGCCTGGAGTTTTACAGGGGGCCCCTATGGCTACACCTTC
few	TRBV5-1	TRBJ2-1	TRBD2	CASSFSGGPYNEQFF	TGCGCCAGCAGCTTCTCGGGGGGGCCGTACAATGAGCAGTTCTTC
few	TRBV27	TRBJ2-7	TRBD1	CASSPRTGPYEQYF	TGTGCCAGCAGTCCCCGGACAGGACCCTACGAGCAGTACTTC
few	TRBV6-5	TRBJ2-1	TRBD1	CASTRDSHNEQFF	TGTGCCAGCACCCGGGACAGCCACAATGAGCAGTTCTTC
NA	TRBV3-1/TRBV3-2	TRBJ2-5	TRBD2	CASSQNGPGGRETQYF	TGTGCCAGCAGCCAAAACGGGCCGGGGGGGAGAGAGACCCAGTACTTC
NA	TRBV7-2	TRBJ2-1	NA	CASSLDRGDEQFF	TGTGCCAGCAGCTTAGATCGCGGGGATGAGCAGTTCTTC
NA	TRBV11-2	TRBJ1-4	TRBD1	CASSTGTGNSLREKLFF	TGTGCCAGCAGCACCGGGACAGGGAATTCCTTGAGGGAAAAACTGTTTTTT
NA	TRBV19	TRBJ1-4	NA	CATAGAGNEKLFF	TGTGCCACCGCGGGGGCGGGGAATGAAAAACTGTTTTTT
NA	TRBV29-1	TRBJ2-7	NA	CSVASIGGQGEQYF	TGCAGCGTTGCGAGTATCGGGGGGCAGGGGGAGCAGTACTTC
NA	TRBV6-5	TRBJ2-1	TRBD1	CASSRQGFHNEQFF	TGTGCCAGCAGCCGACAGGGGTTCCACAATGAGCAGTTCTTC
NA	TRBV7-2	TRBJ2-5	TRBD2	CASSTKRGGLQETQYF	TGTGCCAGCAGCACCAAGCGGGGGGGACTCCAAGAGACCCAGTACTTC
NA	TRBV12-5	TRBJ2-6	TRBD1	CASGPGQGTGANVLTF	TGTGCTAGTGGGCCGGGACAGGGGACTGGGGCCAACGTCCTGACTTTC
NA	TRBV10-2	TRBJ2-7	TRBD1	CASRTGEGEQYF	TGCGCCAGTAGGACAGGGGAAGGCGAGCAGTACTTC
NA	TRBV25-1	TRBJ1-5	NA	CASSEYGEGQPQHF	TGTGCCAGCAGTGAATACGGGGAGGGTCAGCCCCAGCATTTT